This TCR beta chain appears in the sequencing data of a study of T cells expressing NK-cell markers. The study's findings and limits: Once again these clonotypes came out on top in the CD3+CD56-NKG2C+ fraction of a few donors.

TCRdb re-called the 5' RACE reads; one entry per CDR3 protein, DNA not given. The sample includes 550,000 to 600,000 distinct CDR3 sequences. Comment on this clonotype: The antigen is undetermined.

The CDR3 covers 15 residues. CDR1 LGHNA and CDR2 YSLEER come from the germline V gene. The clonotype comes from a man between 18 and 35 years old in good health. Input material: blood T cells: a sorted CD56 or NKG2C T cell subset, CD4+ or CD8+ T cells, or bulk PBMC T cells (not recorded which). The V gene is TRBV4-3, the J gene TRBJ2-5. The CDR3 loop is CASSQDWQNQETQYF.